The 21 T cell receptor beta chains in this list originate from one sample, sequenced in a study of blood T cell repertoires in COVID-19 (dated by TCRdb to the early 2020s). Library method: the immunoSEQ multiplex PCR assay. This immuneACCESS table, as held by TCRdb, lists in-frame sequences with V and J called but not all clones. Of the missing ones, under half trace to an unresolved V gene in checked studies; the others have no known cause. For this sample there are about 300,000 clones; roughly 88% appear just once. The top ten clones comprise 1.6% of the sample. Sample: peripheral blood. The receptors were gathered from a woman aged 25-40 years with COVID-19, enrolled during active disease.

This rearrangement joins TRBV12-3 or TRBV12-4 to TRBJ2-2; D ambiguous. The germline V and J ends were trimmed by 2 bases and 7 bases, with 2 bases remaining between them. This CDR3 has 11 amino acids. The CDR3 region is CASSLRGELFF. The CDR3 DNA reads as TGTGCCAGCAGTTTACGCGGGGAGCTGTTTTTT.

The chain couples TRBV28 to TRBJ1-5, with D tentatively TRBD1 (5 bases). The germline CDR1 and CDR2 sequences are MDHEN and SYDVKM. Trimming cost V 3 bases and J 6 bases, with 18 bases left between them. CDR3 length: 16 amino acids. The CDR3 sequence: CASSFRDYQYSQPQHF. The CDR3 region has the DNA TGTGCCAGCAGTTTCCGGGACTATCAGTATTCTCAGCCCCAGCATTTT.

The chain carries TRBV27 and TRBJ2-2; 7 positions agree with TRBD2. CDR1 and CDR2 (germline): MNHEY, SMNVEV (reference sequence). Trimming cost V 4 bases and J 4 bases; bases outside gene matches: 3. The CDR3 is 14 amino acids. CDR3 in amino acids: CASSSPGGTGELFF. CDR3 nucleotide sequence: TGTGCCAGCAGTTCCCCGGGGGGCACCGGGGAGCTGTTTTTT.

This clone appeared a few times. The V and J genes are TRBV2 and TRBJ1-1; possible D gene TRBD1, 6 bases. The CDR3 has 13 residues. Per germline, CDR1 SNHLY and CDR2 FYNNEI. Trimming removed 5 bases at V and 7 bases at J, with 14 bases between. The CDR3 region is CASSNRALSEAFF. The CDR3 DNA sequence: TGTGCCAGCAGTAACAGGGCTTTGAGTGAAGCTTTCTTT.

The rearrangement uses TRBV7-2 and TRBJ2-2; 10 nucleotides align to TRBD2. The CDR3 contains 18 residues. V lost 2 bases, J lost 7 bases, and 13 bases stayed unmatched. Germline CDR1 reads SGHTA; CDR2 reads FQGNSA. CDR3 bases: TGTGCCAGCAGCTTATCCCAACCAGCGGGGGGGCCAGACGGGGAGCTGTTTTTT. As protein: CASSLSQPAGGPDGELFF.

V gene TRBV5-1 combines with J gene TRBJ2-7, with 8 bases lining up with TRBD2. The CDR3 runs 17 residues. Unmatched junction bases numbered 15, after V lost 2 bases and J lost 5 bases. CDR1 is SGHRS and CDR2 is YFSETQ in the germline V gene. The CDR3 region is CASSFRVMSSGAHEQYF. The CDR3 region has the DNA TGCGCCAGCAGCTTTAGAGTGATGAGTAGCGGGGCCCACGAGCAGTACTTC.

The V gene is TRBV6-5, the J gene TRBJ1-2; no definite D call. Germline V lookup: CDR1 MNHEY, CDR2 SVGAGI. V was trimmed by 7 bases and J by 3 bases, leaving 9 bases between them. This CDR3 has 12 amino acids. DNA of the CDR3: TGTGCCAGCATCACTAGTGACTATGGCTACACCTTC. This translates into CASITSDYGYTF.

The V gene is TRBV15, the J gene TRBJ1-2; 7 bases align to TRBD1. Looked up from germline, CDR1 is LNHNV and CDR2 is YYDKDF (reference sequence). This CDR3 has 14 residues. The junction had 2 bases not matched to a gene; V was cut back by 1 base and J by 3 bases. The CDR3 sequence is CATSRGQGDYGYTF. The CDR3, as DNA: TGTGCCACCAGCAGAGGGCAGGGGGACTATGGCTACACCTTC.

The CDR3 protein is CASSLTGGLDSPLHF. In DNA form, the CDR3 reads TGTGCCAGCAGTCTAACAGGGGGCCTGGATTCACCCCTCCACTTT. The gene calls are TRBV3-1 (or the pseudogene TRBV3-2) and TRBJ1-6, with TRBD1 matching over 9 bases. Unmatched junction bases numbered 8, after V lost 6 bases and J lost 8 bases. The length of the CDR3 is 15 residues. In germline, CDR1 is LGHDT, CDR2 YNNKEL (reference sequence).

This clone has only a few counts. Other DNA sequences in the sample encode the same CDR3. The chain links TRBV6-5 to TRBJ1-1, with D unclear. This CDR3 is built from 15 residues. CDR1 is MNHEY and CDR2 is SVGAGI in the germline V gene. Trimming removed 0 bases at V and 1 base at J, with 9 bases between. The CDR3 DNA follows: TGTGCCAGCAGTTACTCCAGGCAGTGGAACACTGAAGCTTTCTTT. Its translation: CASSYSRQWNTEAFF.

As regards this clone: The sample has other DNA sequences that encode this CDR3 too. The J gene is TRBJ1-2, the V gene TRBV6-5; D is ambiguous. The V and J ends lost 2 bases and 3 bases respectively, with 7 bases between them. Germline CDR1 reads MNHEY; CDR2 reads SVGAGI. The CDR3 consists of 13 residues. This chain's CDR3 is CASSYGPDYGYTF. As DNA, the CDR3 is TGTGCCAGCAGTTACGGGCCCGACTATGGCTACACCTTC.

The gene calls are TRBV28 and TRBJ1-2, with D uncertain. The CDR3 is made up of 13 amino acids. V was shortened by 2 bases and J by 3 bases, with 7 bases between the two germline ends. Per the germline V gene, CDR1 is MDHEN and CDR2 is SYDVKM. This chain's CDR3 is CASSLRGYYGYTF. For the CDR3, the DNA is TGTGCCAGCAGTTTACGGGGTTACTATGGCTACACCTTC.

This chain links TRBV6-6 with TRBJ2-7, with no clear D. V lost 5 bases to trimming and J lost 5 bases, with 16 bases between them. Germline CDR1 reads MNHNY; CDR2 reads SVGAGI (reference sequence). The CDR3 length is 14 residues. The chain's CDR3 is CASSQLGFGDEQYV. The CDR3 DNA follows: TGTGCCAGCAGTCAACTGGGCTTCGGCGACGAGCAGTACGTC.

The CDR3 coding sequence is TGTGCCAGCAGCCAGCAGCCGACAGGGACTAATGAAAAACTGTTTTTT. Encoded protein: CASSQQPTGTNEKLFF. This chain uses TRBV3-1 (or the pseudogene TRBV3-2) with TRBJ1-4, with 7 bases identical to TRBD1. This CDR3 contains 16 residues. Germline V gene sequence: CDR1 LGHDT, CDR2 YNNKEL (reference sequence). The ends lost 3 bases at V and 2 bases at J; junction bases unmatched: 6.

The rearrangement joins TRBV18 to TRBJ1-1, with TRBD1 matching 8 bases. J was trimmed by 0 bases and V by 4 bases; bases with no gene match: 4. CDR1 and CDR2 (germline): KGHSH, LQKENI. CDR3 size: 15 residues. The CDR3 loop is CASSLQGALNTEAFF. CDR3 nucleotides: TGTGCCAGCTCACTTCAGGGGGCTCTGAACACTGAAGCTTTCTTT.

The chain is built from TRBV5-1 and TRBJ1-1; no clear D. CDR1 and CDR2 (germline): SGHRS, YFSETQ. Trimming shortened V by 0 bases and J by 7 bases, and 13 bases separated the two germline ends. The CDR3 length is 14 residues. The CDR3 region has the DNA TGCGCCAGCAGCTTGGAGGCGGGTTCGGGTGAAGCTTTCTTT. Its protein product is CASSLEAGSGEAFF.

The chain employs TRBV28 and TRBJ1-6; D call uncertain. The V and J ends lost 6 bases and 7 bases respectively, with 16 bases between them. The germline gives CDR1 MDHEN, CDR2 SYDVKM. CDR3 length: 15 residues. Written as DNA, the CDR3 is TGTGCCAGCAGCAGTGCGGGAACTGCAAATTCACCCCTCCACTTT. Its protein product is CASSSAGTANSPLHF.

The chain joins TRBV5-4 to TRBJ1-6; 8 nucleotides line up with TRBD1. The CDR3 loop spans 17 amino acids. V was pared by 4 bases and J by 5 bases, with 11 bases of the junction left unmatched. Germline V lookup: CDR1 SGHNT, CDR2 YYREEE (reference sequence). CDR3 region: CASSGGQGTSDNSPLHF. In nucleotides, the CDR3 is TGTGCCAGCAGCGGCGGACAGGGTACAAGCGATAATTCACCCCTCCACTTT. The full variable domain, its missing parts supplied by reference TRBV5-4 and TRBJ1-6, is ETGVTQSPTHLIKTRGQQVTLRCSSQSGHNTVSWYQQALGQGPQFIFQYYREEENGRGNFPPRFSGLQFPNYSSELNVNALELDDSALYLCASSGGQGTSDNSPLHFGNGTRLTVT.

The CDR3 nucleotides read TGTGCCAGCACATACAGAAACACCGGGGAGCTGTTTTTT. Translated: CASTYRNTGELFF. The chain joins TRBV6-5 to TRBJ2-2; D is unresolved. The CDR3 totals 13 residues. V shed 7 bases and J shed 2 bases, with 8 bases lying between them. The germline V gene has CDR1 MNHEY and CDR2 SVGAGI.

The rearrangement links TRBV18 to TRBJ2-7, with TRBD1 matching 7 bases. The CDR3 length is 15 residues. The germline V gene encodes CDR1 KGHSH and CDR2 LQKENI. The trim removed 3 bases at V and 1 base at J, leaving 6 bases unmatched. CDR3 nucleotide sequence: TGTGCCAGCTCACCCGGGACAGCCAATTCCTACGAGCAGTACTTC. It codes for CASSPGTANSYEQYF.

The rearrangement links TRBV4-3 to TRBJ2-2; TRBD2 matches 9 bases. J gave up 2 bases and V 3 bases, and 4 bases lay outside the gene matches. CDR1 is LGHNA and CDR2 is YSLEER in the germline V gene. The CDR3 is made up of 16 amino acids. The CDR3 nucleotides are TGCGCCAGCAGCCAGGCTAGCGGGACTAACACCGGGGAGCTGTTTTTT. Protein sequence: CASSQASGTNTGELFF.